This T cell receptor (beta chain) is from a study of blood T cell repertoires in COVID-19. Across the study: Researchers got acute and convalescent COVID-19 samples from the United States, Italy and Spain. The analysed material was cDNA or gDNA that came from T cells, B-cell-depleted T cells, or PBMCs.

The method was immunoSEQ multiplex PCR; TCRdb's version includes in-frame clones alone and lacks a portion of them. The sample records around 250,000 clones, 91% being singletons. Germline V gives CDR1 GTSNPN, CDR2 SVGIG (reference sequence). This CDR3 has 15 residues. V was clipped by 6 bases and J by 10 bases; unmatched bases: 16. The study drew participants aged about 18 to 95 years from about two dozen US areas. Contact with a PCR-confirmed or clinician-diagnosed COVID-19 case occurred within 2 weeks of entry. This clone was counted once. This sequence joins TRBV30 and TRBJ1-4, with 8 bases that match TRBD1. The sequenced material came from PBMCs or T cells enriched from blood (not recorded which). The TCR sequence derives from a man aged 35 to 55 who had been exposed to COVID-19. The CDR3 loop is CACLKPTGGFGKLFF. For the CDR3, the DNA is TGTGCCTGCCTCAAACCCACAGGGGGTTTTGGAAAACTGTTTTTT.